The T cell receptor beta chain described here comes from a study of T-cell reconstitution after alpha-beta-depleted transplantation in children. This CDR3 comprises 13 residues. The V gene end was trimmed by 6 bases and the J gene end by 8 bases; junction bases not matched to a gene: 8. Per germline, CDR1 DFQATT and CDR2 SNEGSKA (reference sequence). Preparation of the TCRbeta library used unique molecular identifiers. TCRdb used MiXCR to reprocess the PCR reads, holding one entry per CDR3 protein. The sample shows approximately 390,000 distinct CDR3 sequences, approximately 10% of them seen only once.

This TCR was sampled from a human donor who donated a stem cell graft to a child with acute myeloid leukemia. This sample comprised PBMCs from the stem cell graft donor, obtained from the stem cell graft. The chain employs TRBV20-1 and TRBJ2-1; 9 bases align to TRBD2. The chain's CDR3 is CSAAPASGDEQFF. DNA for the CDR3: TGCAGTGCCGCGCCGGCTAGCGGGGATGAGCAGTTCTTC.